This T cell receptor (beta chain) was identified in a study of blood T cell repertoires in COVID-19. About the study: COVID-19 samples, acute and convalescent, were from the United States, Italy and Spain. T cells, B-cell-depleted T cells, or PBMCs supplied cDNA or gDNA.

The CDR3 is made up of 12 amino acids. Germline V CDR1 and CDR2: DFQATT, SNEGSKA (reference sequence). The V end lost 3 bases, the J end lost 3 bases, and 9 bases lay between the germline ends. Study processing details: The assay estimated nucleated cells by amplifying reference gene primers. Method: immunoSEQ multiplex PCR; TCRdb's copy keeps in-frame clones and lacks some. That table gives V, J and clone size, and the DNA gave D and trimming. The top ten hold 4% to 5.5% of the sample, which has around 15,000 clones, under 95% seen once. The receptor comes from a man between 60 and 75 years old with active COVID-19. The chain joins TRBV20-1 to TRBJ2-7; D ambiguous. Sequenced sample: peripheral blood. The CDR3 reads CSASMSFYEQYF. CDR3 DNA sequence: TGCAGTGCTAGTATGTCCTTCTACGAGCAGTACTTC.